Here is one T cell receptor (beta chain) with its context. Its matching antigen is unknown. This record comes from a study of monozygotic twins with inflammatory bowel disease. Each of TCRalpha and TCRbeta cDNA went through two nested PCRs, lasting approximately 16 and 10 cycles. TCRdb re-called the 5' RACE reads; every CDR3 protein appears as one record, without DNA. In total, the table holds approximately 400,000 distinct CDR3 sequences. Study-wide results and limits: Repertoire similarity was not found to differ between concordant and discordant twins, possibly from limited power. Patients got different immunosuppressive treatments, which may have made their repertoires more variable.

Someone took an approximately 2.5 ml blood sample from each of the donors. This receptor was taken from a human donor with ulcerative colitis or Crohn's disease, or a healthy co-twin of an affected twin (not recorded which). The sequenced sample was blood.

CDR3 residues: CSAGWGSGTGELFF. The genes are TRBV20-1 and TRBJ2-2; checking the TCRdb D call of TRBD1 is not possible without DNA. Germline values: CDR1 DFQATT, CDR2 SNEGSKA (reference sequence). This CDR3 spans 14 amino acids.